Listed here is a single T cell receptor (beta chain). CDR3 length: 17 residues. Germline CDR1 and CDR2: LGHNA and YNFKEQ. The ends lost 0 bases at V and 4 bases at J; junction bases unmatched: 8. The data derive from a study of T cell changes during pregnancy in multiple sclerosis. Measured with immunoSEQ multiplex PCR; TCRdb has only the in-frame clones, and not every one. The repertoire has 45,000 to 50,000 clones, 85% to 95% of them found once; the top ten carry around 0.4%. The chain uses TRBV4-2 and TRBJ2-2, with 7 bases identical to TRBD1. The origin of this receptor is a female donor in good health, enrolled as a control in a pregnancy study. Source: CD4+ T cells from peripheral blood mononuclear cells, taken in the second trimester of pregnancy. CDR3 loop: CASSQEQDRATTGELFF. The CDR3 bases are TGTGCCAGCAGCCAAGAACAAGACAGGGCCACCACCGGGGAGCTGTTTTTT.